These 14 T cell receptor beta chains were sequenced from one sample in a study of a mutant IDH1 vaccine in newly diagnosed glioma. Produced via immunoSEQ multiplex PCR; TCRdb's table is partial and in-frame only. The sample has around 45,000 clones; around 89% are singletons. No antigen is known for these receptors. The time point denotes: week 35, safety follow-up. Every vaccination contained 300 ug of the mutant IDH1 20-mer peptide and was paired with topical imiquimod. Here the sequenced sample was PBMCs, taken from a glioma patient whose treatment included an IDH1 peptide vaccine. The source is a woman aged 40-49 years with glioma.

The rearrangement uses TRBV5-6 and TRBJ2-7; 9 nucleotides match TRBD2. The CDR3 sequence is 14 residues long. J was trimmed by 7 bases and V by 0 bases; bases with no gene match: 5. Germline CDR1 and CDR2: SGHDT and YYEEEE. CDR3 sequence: CASSLERGALEQYF. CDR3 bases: TGTGCCAGCAGCTTGGAGCGGGGGGCCCTAGAGCAGTACTTC. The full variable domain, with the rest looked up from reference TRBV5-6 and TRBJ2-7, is DAGVTQSPTHLIKTRGQQVTLRCSPKSGHDTVSWYQQALGQGPQFIFQYYEEEERQRGNFPDRFSGHQFPNYSSELNVNALLLGDSALYLCASSLERGALEQYFGPGTRLTVT.

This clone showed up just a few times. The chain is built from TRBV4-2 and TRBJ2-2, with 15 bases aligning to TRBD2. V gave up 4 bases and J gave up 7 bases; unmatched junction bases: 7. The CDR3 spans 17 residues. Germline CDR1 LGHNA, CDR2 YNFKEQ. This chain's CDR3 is CASSRTSGGGYGGELFF. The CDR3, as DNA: TGTGCCAGCAGCCGGACTAGCGGGGGGGGATACGGCGGGGAGCTGTTTTTT.

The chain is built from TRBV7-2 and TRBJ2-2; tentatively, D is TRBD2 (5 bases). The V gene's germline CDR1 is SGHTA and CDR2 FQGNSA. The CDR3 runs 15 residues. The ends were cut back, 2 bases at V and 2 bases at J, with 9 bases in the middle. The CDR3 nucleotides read TGTGCCAGCAGCTTAAGCGGAGTTAACACCGGGGAGCTGTTTTTT. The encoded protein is CASSLSGVNTGELFF. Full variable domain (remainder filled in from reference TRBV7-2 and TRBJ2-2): GAGVSQSPSNKVTEKGKDVELRCDPISGHTALYWYRQSLGQGLEFLIYFQGNSAPDKSGLPSDRFSAERTGGSVSTLTIQRTQQEDSAVYLCASSLSGVNTGELFFGEGSRLTVL.

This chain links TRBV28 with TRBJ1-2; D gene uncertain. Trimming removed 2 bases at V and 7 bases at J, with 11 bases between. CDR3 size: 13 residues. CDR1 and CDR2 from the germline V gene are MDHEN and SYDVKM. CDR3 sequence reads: CASSLVTRPGYTF. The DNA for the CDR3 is TGTGCCAGCAGTTTAGTTACCCGTCCTGGCTACACCTTC.

The CDR3 is CASSSRGGGYEQYF. The CDR3, as DNA: TGTGCCAGCAGTTCGCGGGGTGGAGGCTACGAGCAGTACTTC. The rearrangement uses TRBV6-1 and TRBJ2-7, with D perhaps TRBD2 (6 bases). CDR3 size: 14 residues. The V end lost 5 bases, the J end lost 3 bases, and 14 bases lay between the germline ends. Germline V gene lookup returns CDR1 MNHNS and CDR2 SASEGT.

Here the CDR3 reads CASSTAISNQPQHF. The CDR3 coding sequence is TGTGCCAGCAGTACAGCTATCAGCAATCAGCCCCAGCATTTT. The chain carries TRBV6-1 and TRBJ1-5; D ambiguous. The CDR3 contains 14 residues. V was cut by 5 bases and J by 1 base, with 9 bases left in between. CDR1 is MNHNS and CDR2 is SASEGT in the germline V gene.

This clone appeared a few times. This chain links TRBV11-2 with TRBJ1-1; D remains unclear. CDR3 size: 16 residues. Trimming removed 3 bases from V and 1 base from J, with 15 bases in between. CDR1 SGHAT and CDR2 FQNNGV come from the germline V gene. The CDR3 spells CASSLRISKTNTEAFF. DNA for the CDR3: TGTGCCAGCAGCTTGCGTATCTCGAAAACGAACACTGAAGCTTTCTTT. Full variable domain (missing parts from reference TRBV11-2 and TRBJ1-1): EAGVAQSPRYKIIEKRQSVAFWCNPISGHATLYWYQQILGQGPKLLIQFQNNGVVDDSQLPKDRFSAERLKGVDSTLKIQPAKLEDSAVYLCASSLRISKTNTEAFFGQGTRLTVV.

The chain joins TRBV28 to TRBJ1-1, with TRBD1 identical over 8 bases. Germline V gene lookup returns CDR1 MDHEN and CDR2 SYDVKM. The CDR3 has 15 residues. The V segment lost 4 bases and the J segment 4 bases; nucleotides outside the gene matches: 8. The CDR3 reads CASSSGQVAATEAFF. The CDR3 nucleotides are TGTGCCAGCAGTTCGGGACAGGTCGCGGCCACTGAAGCTTTCTTT.

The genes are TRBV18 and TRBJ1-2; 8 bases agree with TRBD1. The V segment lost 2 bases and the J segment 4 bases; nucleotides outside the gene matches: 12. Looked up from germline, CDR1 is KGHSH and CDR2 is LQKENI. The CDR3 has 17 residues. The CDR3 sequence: CASSPSISGGLGYGYTF. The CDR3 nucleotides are TGTGCCAGCTCACCATCCATCTCAGGGGGCTTGGGCTATGGCTACACCTTC.

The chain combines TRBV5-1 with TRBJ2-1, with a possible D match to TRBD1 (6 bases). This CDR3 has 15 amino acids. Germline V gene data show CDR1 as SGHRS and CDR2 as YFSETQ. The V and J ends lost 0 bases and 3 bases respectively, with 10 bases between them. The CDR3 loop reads CASSLEPGDYNEQFF. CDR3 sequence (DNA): TGCGCCAGCAGCTTGGAGCCAGGGGACTACAATGAGCAGTTCTTC.

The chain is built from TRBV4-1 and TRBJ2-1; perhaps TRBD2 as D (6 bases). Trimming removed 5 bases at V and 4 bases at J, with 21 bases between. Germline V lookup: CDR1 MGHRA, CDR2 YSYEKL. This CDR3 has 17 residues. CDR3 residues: CASSNTPRGTKYNEQFF. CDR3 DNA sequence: TGCGCCAGCAGCAACACACCGCGGGGCACAAAATACAATGAGCAGTTCTTC.

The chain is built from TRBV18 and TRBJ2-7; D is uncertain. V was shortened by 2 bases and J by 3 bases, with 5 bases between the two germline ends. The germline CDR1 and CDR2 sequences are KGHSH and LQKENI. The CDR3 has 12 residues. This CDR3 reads CASSPGGYEQYF. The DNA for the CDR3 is TGTGCCAGCTCACCAGGCGGCTACGAGCAGTACTTC.

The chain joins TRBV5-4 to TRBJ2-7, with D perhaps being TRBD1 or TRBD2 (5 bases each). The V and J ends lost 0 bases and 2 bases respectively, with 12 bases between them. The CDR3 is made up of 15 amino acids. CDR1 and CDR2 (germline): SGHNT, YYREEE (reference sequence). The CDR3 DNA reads TGTGCCAGCAGCTTGGGTGGGACGGCGACCTACGAGCAGTACTTC. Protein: CASSLGGTATYEQYF.

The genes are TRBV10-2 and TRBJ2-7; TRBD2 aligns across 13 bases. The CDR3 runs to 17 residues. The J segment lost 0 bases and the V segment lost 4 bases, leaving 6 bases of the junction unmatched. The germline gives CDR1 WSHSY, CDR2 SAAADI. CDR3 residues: CASSGGLAGLSSYEQYF. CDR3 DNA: TGCGCCAGCAGTGGGGGACTAGCGGGACTGAGCTCCTACGAGCAGTACTTC.